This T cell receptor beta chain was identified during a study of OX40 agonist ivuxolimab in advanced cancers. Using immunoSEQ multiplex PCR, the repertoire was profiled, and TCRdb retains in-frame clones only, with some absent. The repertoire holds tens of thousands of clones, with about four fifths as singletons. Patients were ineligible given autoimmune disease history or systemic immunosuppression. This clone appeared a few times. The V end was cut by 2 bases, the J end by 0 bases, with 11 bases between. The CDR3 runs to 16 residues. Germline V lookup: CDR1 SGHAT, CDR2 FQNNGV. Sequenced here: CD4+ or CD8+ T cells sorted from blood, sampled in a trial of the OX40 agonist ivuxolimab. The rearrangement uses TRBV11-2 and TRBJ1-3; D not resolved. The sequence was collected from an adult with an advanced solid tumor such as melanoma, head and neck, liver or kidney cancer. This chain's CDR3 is CASSLRAATSGNTIYF. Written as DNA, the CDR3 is TGTGCCAGCAGCTTAAGGGCGGCGACCTCTGGAAACACCATATATTTT.